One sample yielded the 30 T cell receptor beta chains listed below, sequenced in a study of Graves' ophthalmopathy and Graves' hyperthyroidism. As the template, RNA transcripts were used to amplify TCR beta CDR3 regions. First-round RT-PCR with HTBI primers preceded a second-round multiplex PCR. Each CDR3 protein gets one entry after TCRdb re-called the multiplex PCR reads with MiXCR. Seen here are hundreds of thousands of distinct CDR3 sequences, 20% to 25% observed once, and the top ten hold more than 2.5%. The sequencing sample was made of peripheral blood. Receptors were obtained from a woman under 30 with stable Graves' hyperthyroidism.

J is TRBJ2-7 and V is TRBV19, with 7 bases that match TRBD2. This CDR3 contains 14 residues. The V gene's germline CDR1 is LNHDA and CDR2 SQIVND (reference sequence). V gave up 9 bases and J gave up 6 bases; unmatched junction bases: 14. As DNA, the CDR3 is TGTGCCAGCAACCCGGGAGGAAGCCTAGGCGAGCAGTACTTC. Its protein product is CASNPGGSLGEQYF.

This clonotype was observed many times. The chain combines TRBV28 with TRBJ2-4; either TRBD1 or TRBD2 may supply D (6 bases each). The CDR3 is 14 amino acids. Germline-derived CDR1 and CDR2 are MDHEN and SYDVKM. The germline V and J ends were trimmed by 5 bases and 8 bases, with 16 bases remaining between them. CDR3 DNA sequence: TGTGCCAGCAGTCCACCAGGGGACTTTGACATTCAGTACTTC. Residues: CASSPPGDFDIQYF.

The CDR3 reads CASSYGGHQETQYF. The CDR3 DNA sequence: TGTGCCAGCAGTTACGGGGGACACCAAGAGACCCAGTACTTC. The genes are TRBV6-5 and TRBJ2-5; D is possibly TRBD1 or TRBD2 (5 bases each). This CDR3 comprises 14 residues. V was trimmed by 2 bases and J by 0 bases, leaving 7 bases between them. CDR1 and CDR2 from the germline V gene are MNHEY and SVGAGI.

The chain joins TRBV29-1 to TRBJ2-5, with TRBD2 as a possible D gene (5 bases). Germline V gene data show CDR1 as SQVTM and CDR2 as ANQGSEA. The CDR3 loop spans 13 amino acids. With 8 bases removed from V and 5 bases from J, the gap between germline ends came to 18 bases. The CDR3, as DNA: TGCAGCTCCTGGACCCGGGGTGGGGAGACCCAGTACTTC. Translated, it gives CSSWTRGGETQYF.

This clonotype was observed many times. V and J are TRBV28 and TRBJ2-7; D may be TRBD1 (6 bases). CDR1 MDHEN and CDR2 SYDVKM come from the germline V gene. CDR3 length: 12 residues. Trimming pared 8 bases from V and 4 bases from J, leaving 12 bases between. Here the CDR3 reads CASGTIRYEQYF. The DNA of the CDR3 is TGTGCCAGCGGGACAATCCGGTACGAGCAGTACTTC.

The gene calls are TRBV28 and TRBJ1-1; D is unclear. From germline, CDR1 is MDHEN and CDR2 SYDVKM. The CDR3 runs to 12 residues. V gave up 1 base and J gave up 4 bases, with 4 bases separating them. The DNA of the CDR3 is TGTGCCAGCAGTTTATCAGTCACTGAAGCTTTCTTT. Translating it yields CASSLSVTEAFF.

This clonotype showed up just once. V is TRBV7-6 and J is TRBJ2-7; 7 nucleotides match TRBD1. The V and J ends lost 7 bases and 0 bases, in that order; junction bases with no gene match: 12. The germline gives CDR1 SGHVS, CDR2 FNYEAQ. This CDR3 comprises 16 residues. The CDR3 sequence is CASTLTGAPFSYEQYF. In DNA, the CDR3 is TGTGCCAGCACCCTCACAGGGGCTCCCTTCTCCTACGAGCAGTACTTC.

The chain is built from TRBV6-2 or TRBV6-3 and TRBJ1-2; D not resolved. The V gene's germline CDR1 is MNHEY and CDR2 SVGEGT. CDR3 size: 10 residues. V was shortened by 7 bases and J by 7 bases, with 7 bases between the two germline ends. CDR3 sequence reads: CASMGSGYTF. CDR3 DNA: TGTGCCAGCATGGGAAGTGGCTACACCTTC.

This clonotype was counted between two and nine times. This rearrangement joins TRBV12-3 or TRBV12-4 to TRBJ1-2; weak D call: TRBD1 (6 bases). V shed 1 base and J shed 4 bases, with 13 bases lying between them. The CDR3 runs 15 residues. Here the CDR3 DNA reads TGTGCCAGCAGTTTAGGACCCGGGGGCAGCTATGGCTACACCTTC. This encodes CASSLGPGGSYGYTF.

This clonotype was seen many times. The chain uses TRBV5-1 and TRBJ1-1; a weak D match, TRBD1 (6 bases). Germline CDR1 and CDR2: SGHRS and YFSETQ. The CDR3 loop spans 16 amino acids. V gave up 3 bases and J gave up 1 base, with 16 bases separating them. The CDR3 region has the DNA TGCGCCAGCAGCTCTTTCGGACAGAGCCGGAACACTGAAGCTTTCTTT. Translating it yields CASSSFGQSRNTEAFF.

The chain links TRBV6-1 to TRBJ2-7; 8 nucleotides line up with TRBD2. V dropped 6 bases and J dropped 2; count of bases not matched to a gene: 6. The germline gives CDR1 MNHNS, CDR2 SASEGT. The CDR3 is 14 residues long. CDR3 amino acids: CASRTGGNPYEQYF. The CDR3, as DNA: TGTGCCAGCAGAACGGGAGGGAATCCCTACGAGCAGTACTTC.

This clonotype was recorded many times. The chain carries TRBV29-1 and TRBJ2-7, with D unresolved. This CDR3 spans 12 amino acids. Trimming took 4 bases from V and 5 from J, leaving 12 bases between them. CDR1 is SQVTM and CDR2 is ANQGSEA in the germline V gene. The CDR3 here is CSVGGFGDEQYF. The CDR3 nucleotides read TGCAGCGTTGGAGGATTTGGGGACGAGCAGTACTTC.

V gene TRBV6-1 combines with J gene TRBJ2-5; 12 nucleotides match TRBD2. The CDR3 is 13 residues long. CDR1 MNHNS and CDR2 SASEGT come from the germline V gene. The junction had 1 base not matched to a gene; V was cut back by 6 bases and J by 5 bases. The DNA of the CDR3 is TGTGCCAGCAGCACTAGCGGGGGGGAGACCCAGTACTTC. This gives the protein CASSTSGGETQYF.

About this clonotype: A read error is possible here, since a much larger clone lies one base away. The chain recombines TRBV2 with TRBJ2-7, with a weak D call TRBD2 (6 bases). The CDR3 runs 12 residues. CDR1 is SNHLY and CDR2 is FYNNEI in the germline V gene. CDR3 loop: CACRVADYKQYF. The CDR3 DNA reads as TGTGCCTGCAGGGTGGCGGACTACAAGCAGTACTTC.

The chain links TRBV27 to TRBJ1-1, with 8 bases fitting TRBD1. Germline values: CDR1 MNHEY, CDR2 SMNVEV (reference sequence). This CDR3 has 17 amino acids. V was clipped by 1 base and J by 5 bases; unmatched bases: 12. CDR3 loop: CASSLWAGGAGGTEAFF. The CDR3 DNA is TGTGCCAGCAGTTTATGGGCAGGGGGCGCAGGGGGGACTGAAGCTTTCTTT.

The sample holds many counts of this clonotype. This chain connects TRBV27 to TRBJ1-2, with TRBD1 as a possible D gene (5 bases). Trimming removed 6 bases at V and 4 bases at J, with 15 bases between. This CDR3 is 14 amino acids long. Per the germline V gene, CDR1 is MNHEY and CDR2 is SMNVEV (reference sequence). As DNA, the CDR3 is TGTGCCAGCAGATCAGGGAGAAAGGGCTATGGCTACACCTTC. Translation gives CASRSGRKGYGYTF.

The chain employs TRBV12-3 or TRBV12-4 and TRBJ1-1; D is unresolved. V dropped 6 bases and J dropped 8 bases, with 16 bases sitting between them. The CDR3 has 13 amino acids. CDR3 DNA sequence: TGTGCCAGCAGGGGCGTCACAACCGGCGAAGCTTTCTTT. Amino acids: CASRGVTTGEAFF.

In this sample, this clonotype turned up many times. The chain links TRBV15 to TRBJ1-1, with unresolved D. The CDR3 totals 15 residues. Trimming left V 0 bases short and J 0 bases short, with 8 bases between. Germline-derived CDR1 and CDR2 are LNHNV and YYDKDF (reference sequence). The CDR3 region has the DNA TGTGCCACCAGCAGAGAGAAAGCTCTGAACACTGAAGCTTTCTTT. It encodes CATSREKALNTEAFF.

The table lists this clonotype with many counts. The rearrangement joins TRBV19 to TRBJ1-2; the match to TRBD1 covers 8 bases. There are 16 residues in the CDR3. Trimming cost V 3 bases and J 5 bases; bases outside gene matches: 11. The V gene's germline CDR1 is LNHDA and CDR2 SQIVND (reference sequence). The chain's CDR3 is CASSINSRGPTYGYTF. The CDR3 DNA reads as TGTGCCAGTAGTATCAATTCCAGGGGGCCCACTTATGGCTACACCTTC.

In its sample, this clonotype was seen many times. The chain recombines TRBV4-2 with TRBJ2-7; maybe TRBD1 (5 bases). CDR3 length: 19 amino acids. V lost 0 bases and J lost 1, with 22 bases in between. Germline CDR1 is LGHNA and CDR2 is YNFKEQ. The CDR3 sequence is CASSQDLAFVTDLSYEQYF. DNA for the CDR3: TGTGCCAGCAGCCAAGATTTAGCCTTCGTGACAGATTTATCCTACGAGCAGTACTTC.

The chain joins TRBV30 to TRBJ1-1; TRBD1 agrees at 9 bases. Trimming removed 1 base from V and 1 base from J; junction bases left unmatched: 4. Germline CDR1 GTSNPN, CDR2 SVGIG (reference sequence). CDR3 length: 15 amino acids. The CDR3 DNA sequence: TGTGCCTGGAGTGGGGGACAGGGTCGGAACACTGAAGCTTTCTTT. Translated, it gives CAWSGGQGRNTEAFF.

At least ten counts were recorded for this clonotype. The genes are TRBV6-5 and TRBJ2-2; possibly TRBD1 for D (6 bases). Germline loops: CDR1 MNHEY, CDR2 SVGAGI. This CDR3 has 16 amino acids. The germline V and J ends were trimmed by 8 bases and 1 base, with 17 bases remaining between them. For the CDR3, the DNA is TGTGCCAGCGCGTTACGACAGGCGATGAACACCGGGGAGCTGTTTTTT. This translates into CASALRQAMNTGELFF.

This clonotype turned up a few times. CDR3 amino acids: CASSYLGEPYGYTF. The CDR3 DNA is TGTGCCAGCAGTTACCTCGGGGAGCCCTATGGCTACACCTTC. This chain joins TRBV6-5 and TRBJ1-2, with D unclear. This CDR3 region has 14 residues. From germline, CDR1 is MNHEY and CDR2 SVGAGI. Trimming took 2 bases from V and 4 from J, leaving 11 bases between them.

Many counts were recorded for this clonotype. As DNA, the CDR3 is TGTGCCAGCAGCCAAGCGATAGCGGAACCCTACGAGCAGTACTTC. Translating it yields CASSQAIAEPYEQYF. This chain connects TRBV4-2 to TRBJ2-7; the D gene is possibly TRBD2 (6 bases). CDR3 length: 15 residues. Germline loops: CDR1 LGHNA, CDR2 YNFKEQ. Trimming cost V 1 base and J 2 bases, with 12 bases left between them.

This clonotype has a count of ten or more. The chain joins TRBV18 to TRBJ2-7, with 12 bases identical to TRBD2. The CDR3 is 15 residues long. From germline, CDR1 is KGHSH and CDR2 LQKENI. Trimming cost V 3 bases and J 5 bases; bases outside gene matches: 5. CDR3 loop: CASSPLAGGSDEQYF. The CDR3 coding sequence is TGTGCCAGCTCACCGCTAGCGGGAGGGTCCGACGAGCAGTACTTC.

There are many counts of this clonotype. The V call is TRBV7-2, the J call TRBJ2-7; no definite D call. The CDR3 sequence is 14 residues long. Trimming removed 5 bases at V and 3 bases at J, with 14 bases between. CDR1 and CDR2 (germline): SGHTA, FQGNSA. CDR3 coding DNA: TGTGCCAGCAGCCTAATTACCTCGGGCTACGAGCAGTACTTC. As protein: CASSLITSGYEQYF.

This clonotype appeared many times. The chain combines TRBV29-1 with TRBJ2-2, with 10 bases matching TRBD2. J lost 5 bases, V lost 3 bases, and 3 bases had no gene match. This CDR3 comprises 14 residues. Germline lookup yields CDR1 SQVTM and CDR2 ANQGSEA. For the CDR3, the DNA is TGCAGCGTTGAGGCTAGCGGGAGTACCGGGGAGCTGTTTTTT. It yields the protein CSVEASGSTGELFF.

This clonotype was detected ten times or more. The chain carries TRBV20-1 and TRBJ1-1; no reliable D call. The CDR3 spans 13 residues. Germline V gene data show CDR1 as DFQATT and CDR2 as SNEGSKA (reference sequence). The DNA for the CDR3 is TGCCTCCTAGGCGGAACGGGGAACACTGAAGCTTTCTTT. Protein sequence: CLLGGTGNTEAFF.

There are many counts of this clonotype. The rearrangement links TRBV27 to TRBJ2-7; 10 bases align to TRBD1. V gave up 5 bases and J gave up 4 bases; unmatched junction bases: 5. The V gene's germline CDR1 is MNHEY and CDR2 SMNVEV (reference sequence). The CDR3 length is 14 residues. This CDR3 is CASSRQGARYEQYF. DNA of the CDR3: TGTGCCAGCAGTCGACAGGGGGCGAGGTACGAGCAGTACTTC.

The CDR3 region is CASGLAGTGNTGELFF. Here the CDR3 DNA reads TGTGCTAGTGGTTTGGCCGGGACAGGGAACACCGGGGAGCTGTTTTTT. The chain has TRBV12-5 and TRBJ2-2; 8 bases align to TRBD1. The J segment lost 1 base and the V segment lost 1 base, leaving 2 bases of the junction unmatched. Germline V gene data show CDR1 as LGHNT and CDR2 as FRNRAP. This CDR3 is built from 16 residues. Based on the CDR3 plus reference TRBV12-5 and TRBJ2-2, the full variable domain is DARVTQTPRHKVTEMGQEVTMRCQPILGHNTVFWYRQTMMQGLELLAYFRNRAPLDDSGMPKDRFSAEMPDATLATLKIQPSEPRDSAVYFCASGLAGTGNTGELFFGEGSRLTVL.